A selection of T cell receptor beta chains follows, all from one sample in a study of cytomegalovirus exposure and HLA in healthy donors. Assay: immunoSEQ multiplex PCR; the TCRdb copy retains only in-frame clones and omits some. The sample holds about 130,000 clones, around 80% seen once. Sequenced input: PBMCs. Receptor source: a man between 25 and 39 years old in good health. The CDR3 runs from the conserved cysteine through the conserved F or W. Each record gives: V gene, clone size, D gene, J gene, CDR3 protein, CDR3 DNA. D genes are given only for firm matches. Only some rows state a clone size, as once, few, many or a class for expanded clones.

TRBV7-9	.	.	TRBJ2-2	CASSLGVTGGGKGELFF	TGTGCCAGCAGCTTAGGCGTGACTGGAGGTGGGAAGGGGGAGCTGTTTTTT
TRBV4-3	few	.	TRBJ2-7	CASSRIPGLSYEQYF	TGCGCCAGCAGCCGAATACCGGGACTCTCCTACGAGCAGTACTTC
TRBV27	few	TRBD1	TRBJ2-7	CASSLGQAPAAEQYF	TGTGCCAGCAGTTTAGGACAGGCCCCTGCGGCCGAGCAGTACTTC
TRBV7-9	.	TRBD2	TRBJ2-7	CASSSTPGLAGYEQYF	TGTGCCAGCAGCTCGACACCGGGACTAGCGGGATACGAGCAGTACTTC
TRBV11-2	.	.	TRBJ1-6	CASSDRTLLSGSPLHF	TGTGCCAGCAGCGATCGGACACTGCTCTCGGGCTCACCCCTCCACTTT
TRBV5-8	.	TRBD1	TRBJ1-5	CASTWTGNQPQHF	TGTGCCAGCACCTGGACAGGGAATCAGCCCCAGCATTTT
TRBV6-1	.	.	TRBJ1-5	CASSPRQGSQPQHF	TGTGCCAGCAGCCCAAGGCAGGGCAGTCAGCCCCAGCATTTT
TRBV27	.	TRBD2	TRBJ2-7	CASSYAGVSYEQYF	TGTGCCAGCAGTTATGCGGGAGTCTCCTACGAGCAGTACTTC
TRBV7-9	.	TRBD2	TRBJ2-5	CASSLGGSARETQYF	TGTGCCAGCAGCTTAGGCGGGAGCGCCCGAGAGACCCAGTACTTC
TRBV4-2	.	TRBD2	TRBJ2-5	CASSQEVAGGPGIETQYF	TGTGCCAGCAGCCAAGAGGTAGCGGGAGGGCCGGGGATCGAGACCCAGTACTTC
TRBV7-2	.	TRBD2	TRBJ2-3	CASSRVGAGGTDTQYF	TGTGCCAGCAGCCGGGTAGGAGCGGGAGGGACAGATACGCAGTATTTT
TRBV6-5	.	.	TRBJ1-5	CASSYSAGDSNQPQHF	TGTGCCAGCAGTTACTCGGCAGGGGATAGCAATCAGCCCCAGCATTTT
TRBV27	.	TRBD2	TRBJ2-2	CASSSRTSGGNTGELFF	TGTGCCAGCAGTTCCCGGACTAGCGGCGGGAACACCGGGGAGCTGTTTTTT
TRBV18	.	TRBD1	TRBJ1-5	CASSPDRENQPQHF	TGTGCCAGCTCACCAGACAGGGAGAATCAGCCCCAGCATTTT
TRBV27	.	.	TRBJ1-5	CASSTSGPGEYYGNQPQHF	TGTGCCAGCAGCACCAGTGGGCCAGGGGAATATTACGGCAATCAGCCCCAGCATTTT